This section outlines one T cell receptor beta chain sequence together with its context. Its antigen is as yet unknown. This record comes from a study of a mutant IDH1 vaccine in newly diagnosed glioma. The protocol was immunoSEQ multiplex PCR, while the TCRdb copy is restricted to in-frame clones and leaves out a portion. Among about 55,000 clones listed, 80% were seen once. Time point here: week 23, last vaccination. Mutant IDH1 20-mer peptide, at 300 ug, made up each vaccine dose, with topical imiquimod. Sample: PBMCs, taken from a glioma patient whose treatment included an IDH1 peptide vaccine. The receptor comes from a man aged 40-49 years with glioma.

The chain's CDR3 is CASSAITGGGGYTF. Written as DNA, the CDR3 is TGTGCCAGCAGTGCAATCACTGGGGGCGGCGGCTACACCTTC. This chain connects TRBV6-5 to TRBJ1-2; a weak D match, TRBD1 (6 bases). V shed 5 bases and J shed 8 bases, with 18 bases lying between them. This CDR3 contains 14 residues. In germline, CDR1 is MNHEY, CDR2 SVGAGI.